Listed here are 6 T cell receptor beta chains from one sample, sequenced in a study of shared T cell receptors in the human thymus. Sequencing was performed with immunoSEQ multiplex PCR; in TCRdb, only in-frame clones are kept and a portion is missing. The table lists about 400,000 clones, over 90% of them singletons. Sequencing was carried out using thymocytes. The receptors come from a human donor.

The J gene is TRBJ2-1, the V gene TRBV28; D might be TRBD1 or TRBD2, each matching 5 bases. Trimming took off 6 bases at V and 2 bases at J, with 14 bases between the two ends. Germline CDR1 is MDHEN and CDR2 is SYDVKM. The CDR3 consists of 15 residues. The CDR3 coding sequence is TGTGCCAGCAGAGGGGACGGAGTACCCTACAATGAGCAGTTCTTC. Translation: CASRGDGVPYNEQFF. The full variable domain, completed using reference TRBV28 and TRBJ2-1, is DVKVTQSSRYLVKRTGEKVFLECVQDMDHENMFWYRQDPGLGLRLIYFSYDVKMKEKGDIPEGYSVSREKKERFSLILESASTNQTSMYLCASRGDGVPYNEQFFGPGTRLTVL.

This sequence joins TRBV7-9 and TRBJ1-1, with TRBD1 matching over 8 bases. The germline gives CDR1 SEHNR, CDR2 FQNEAQ (reference sequence). This CDR3 is 14 amino acids long. The J segment lost 0 bases and the V segment lost 5 bases, leaving 2 bases of the junction unmatched. As DNA, the CDR3 is TGTGCCAGCAGCCCGGACAGGGTGAACACTGAAGCTTTCTTT. As protein: CASSPDRVNTEAFF.

This clone appeared a single time. The chain couples TRBV5-6 to TRBJ2-3; 7 bases map to TRBD1. V gave up 4 bases and J gave up 0 bases; unmatched junction bases: 5. Germline V gene sequence: CDR1 SGHDT, CDR2 YYEEEE. The CDR3 is 15 residues long. The CDR3 DNA reads TGTGCCAGCAGCCACCGGGACAGTAGCACAGATACGCAGTATTTT. Its translation: CASSHRDSSTDTQYF.

The rearrangement joins TRBV5-6 to TRBJ1-1; no reliable D call. The CDR3 contains 16 residues. Trimming removed 4 bases at V and 9 bases at J, with 25 bases between. Germline loops: CDR1 SGHDT, CDR2 YYEEEE. Here the CDR3 reads CASSPSAGPQLMQAFF. The CDR3 nucleotides are TGTGCCAGCAGCCCCAGCGCTGGGCCACAGTTAATGCAAGCTTTCTTT.

The chain carries TRBV28 and TRBJ2-7, with a possible D match to TRBD1 (5 bases). Between the trimmed V and J ends, which lost 2 bases and 1 base, there was a span of 9 bases. The CDR3 length is 14 residues. The V gene's germline CDR1 is MDHEN and CDR2 SYDVKM. The CDR3 DNA follows: TGTGCCAGCAGTTTAGGGGCCAGTTCCTACGAGCAGTACTTC. Translated: CASSLGASSYEQYF.

The table lists this clone with a count of one. The chain is built from TRBV6-1 and TRBJ1-5; a possible D gene is TRBD1 (5 bases). The CDR3 sequence is 18 residues long. V was pared by 2 bases and J by 0 bases, with 17 bases between. Germline V lookup: CDR1 MNHNS, CDR2 SASEGT. Here the CDR3 DNA reads TGTGCCAGCAGTGAACTGTTAGGACAACGATATAGCAATCAGCCCCAGCATTTT. Amino acids: CASSELLGQRYSNQPQHF.